This record concerns one T cell receptor (beta chain) sequence. In the original processing: Amplification of reference gene primers was used by the study to estimate nucleated cell counts. Sequencing used immunoSEQ multiplex PCR; TCRdb keeps in-frame clones, though not all of them. The V and J calls and the clone size are those of that table, but D and trimming were determined from the DNA. Altogether around 20,000 clones are present, almost 85% being singletons, with the ten largest covering 3.2%. V lost 4 bases, J lost 1 base, and 17 bases lay in between. Per germline, CDR1 MNHEY and CDR2 SVGEGT. This CDR3 contains 17 residues. The entry originates in a study of blood T cell repertoires in COVID-19. For the study at large: The United States, Italy and Spain provided the acute and convalescent COVID-19 samples. PBMCs, B-cell-depleted T cells, or T cells were the source of the cDNA or gDNA that made up the material.

Specimen: peripheral blood. The TCR originated in a man aged 35 to 55 with acute or convalescent COVID-19. The rearrangement links TRBV6-2 or TRBV6-3 to TRBJ1-5, with a tentative D call TRBD1 (5 bases). CDR3 sequence: CASSSIWGEESNQPQHF. CDR3 coding DNA: TGTGCCAGCAGTTCAATTTGGGGGGAGGAAAGCAATCAGCCCCAGCATTTT.